This T cell receptor (beta chain) stems from a study of blood T cell repertoires in COVID-19. On the study more broadly: Both acute and convalescent COVID-19 samples were obtained from the United States, Italy and Spain. In each case, the material was cDNA or gDNA derived from T cells, B-cell-depleted T cells, or PBMCs.

This clone occurred a few times. Per the study methods: Amplification with reference gene primers provided the estimates of nucleated cell counts. Some clones are missing from TCRdb's copy, which holds only in-frame ones; the method was immunoSEQ multiplex PCR. Clone size and V and J calls were adopted from that table, with D and trimming inferred from the DNA. The data hold roughly 140,000 clones, with 80% to 90% observed a single time. Germline loops: CDR1 MNHEY, CDR2 SVGAGI. After removal of 5 bases from V and 5 bases from J, the junction contained 8 bases not matched to a gene. The CDR3 extends over 15 amino acids.

The sequenced material came from peripheral blood. The sequence came from a woman aged 45-59 years with acute or convalescent COVID-19. The gene calls are TRBV6-5 and TRBJ1-1; 10 bases fit TRBD1. CDR3 region: CASSRDRGMGTEAFF. For the CDR3, the DNA is TGTGCCAGCAGTCGGGACAGGGGAATGGGGACTGAAGCTTTCTTT.